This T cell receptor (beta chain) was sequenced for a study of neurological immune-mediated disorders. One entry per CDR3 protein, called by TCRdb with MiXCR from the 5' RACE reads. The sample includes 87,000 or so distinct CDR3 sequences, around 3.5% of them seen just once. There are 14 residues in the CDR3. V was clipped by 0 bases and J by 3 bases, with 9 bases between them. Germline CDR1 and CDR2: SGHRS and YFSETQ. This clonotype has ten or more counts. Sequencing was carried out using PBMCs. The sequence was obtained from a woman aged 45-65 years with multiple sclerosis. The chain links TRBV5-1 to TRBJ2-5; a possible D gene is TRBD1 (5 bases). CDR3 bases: TGCGCCAGCAGCTTGGGGGGCAGGGAAGAGACCCAGTACTTC. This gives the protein CASSLGGREETQYF.